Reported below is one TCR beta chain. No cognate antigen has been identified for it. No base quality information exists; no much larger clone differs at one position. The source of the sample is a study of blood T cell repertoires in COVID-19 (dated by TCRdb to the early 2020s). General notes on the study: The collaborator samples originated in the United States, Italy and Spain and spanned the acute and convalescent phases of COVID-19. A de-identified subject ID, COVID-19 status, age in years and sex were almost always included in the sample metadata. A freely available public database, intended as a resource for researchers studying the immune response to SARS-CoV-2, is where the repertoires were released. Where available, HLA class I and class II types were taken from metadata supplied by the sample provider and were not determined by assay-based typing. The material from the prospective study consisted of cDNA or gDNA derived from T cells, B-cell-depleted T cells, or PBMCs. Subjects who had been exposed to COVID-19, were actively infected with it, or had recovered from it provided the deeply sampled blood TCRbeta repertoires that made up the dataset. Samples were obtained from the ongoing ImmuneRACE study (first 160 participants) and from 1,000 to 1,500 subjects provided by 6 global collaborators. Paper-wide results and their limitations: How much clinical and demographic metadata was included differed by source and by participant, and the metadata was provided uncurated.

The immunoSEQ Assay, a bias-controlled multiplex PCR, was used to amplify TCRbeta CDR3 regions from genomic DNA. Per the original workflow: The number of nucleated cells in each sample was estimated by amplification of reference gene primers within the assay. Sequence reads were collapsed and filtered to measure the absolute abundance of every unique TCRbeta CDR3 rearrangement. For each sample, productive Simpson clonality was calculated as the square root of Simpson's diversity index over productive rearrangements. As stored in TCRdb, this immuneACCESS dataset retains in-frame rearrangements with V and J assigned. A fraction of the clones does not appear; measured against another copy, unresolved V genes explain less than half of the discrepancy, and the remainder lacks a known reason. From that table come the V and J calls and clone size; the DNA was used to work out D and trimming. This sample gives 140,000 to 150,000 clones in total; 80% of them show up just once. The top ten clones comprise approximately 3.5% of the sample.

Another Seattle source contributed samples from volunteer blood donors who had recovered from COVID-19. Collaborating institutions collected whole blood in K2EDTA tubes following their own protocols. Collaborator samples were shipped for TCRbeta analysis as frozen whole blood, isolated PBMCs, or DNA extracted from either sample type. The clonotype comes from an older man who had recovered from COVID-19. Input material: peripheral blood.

The CDR3 reads as follows: CAHGPGTNTGELFF. The DNA sequence is TGTGCGCACGGTCCGGGGACGAACACCGGGGAGCTGTTTTTT. The chain joins TRBV7-2 to TRBJ2-2; tentative D gene TRBD2, with 5 bases matching. Via the germline V gene, CDR1 is SGHTA and CDR2 FQGNSA. Reading from cysteine to phenylalanine, the CDR3 counts 14 amino acids. Only CDR3 DNA remains: 42 bases, in frame from the first base.